The subject of this entry is one T cell receptor beta chain. CDR1 is PRHDT, CDR2 FYEKMQ, per germline (reference sequence). The CDR3 totals 15 residues. Trimming shortened V by 5 bases and J by 6 bases, and 17 bases separated the two germline ends. As processed by the authors: The assay estimated nucleated cells by amplifying reference gene primers. Measured with immunoSEQ multiplex PCR; TCRdb has only the in-frame clones, and not every one. V, J and clone size reflect that table, while D and trimming were determined from the DNA. The sample carries about 140,000 clones, 70% to 85% recorded once. This specimen belongs to a study of blood T cell repertoires in COVID-19. As for the study in general: Acute and convalescent COVID-19 specimens originated in the United States, Italy and Spain.

This chain joins TRBV13 and TRBJ2-1, with TRBD2 as a possible D gene (5 bases). This sequence originates from a human donor in a cohort sampled during active COVID-19. Sequencing input: peripheral blood. The CDR3 DNA reads TGTGCCAGCAGCGCCGTCGTGGGAGCTGGCAATGAGCAGTTCTTC. Its translation is CASSAVVGAGNEQFF.